This T cell receptor beta chain was captured in a study of blood T cell repertoires in COVID-19. For the study at large: COVID-19 samples from acute and convalescent phases originated in the United States, Italy and Spain. T cells, B-cell-depleted T cells, or PBMCs supplied cDNA or gDNA.

In the source study's methods: Estimated nucleated cell counts came from reference gene primer amplification. Profiled with immunoSEQ multiplex PCR; TCRdb holds only in-frame clones, not every one. V and J calls plus clone size are reproduced from that table; the DNA served to infer D and trimming. The sample consists of hundreds of thousands of clones, about nine tenths of them appearing once. The clonotype originates from a man aged 18 to 29 with active or convalescent COVID-19. Sequencing used peripheral blood.

This chain's CDR3 is CATDRPSRLELQETQYF. The DNA for the CDR3 is TGTGCCACCGACCGCCCTTCGCGGTTAGAGCTCCAAGAGACCCAGTACTTC. The chain employs TRBV2 and TRBJ2-5; unclear D gene. Per the germline V gene, CDR1 is SNHLY and CDR2 is FYNNEI. The V and J ends lost 10 bases and 1 base respectively, with 25 bases between them. This CDR3 has 17 residues.